Sequencing of this T cell receptor (beta chain) was carried out in a study of cytomegalovirus exposure and HLA in healthy donors listed by TCRdb under 2017. In terms of the full investigation: A later analysis indicated that the 120 validation repertoires were generated on the platform also employed for the 700 or so repertoires of the first cohort. The study was designed to test whether signatures of past pathogen exposure could be identified by cataloging public T cell receptors. High-throughput TCR immunosequencing, statistical association of individual TCRs with disease status, and machine learning were combined to predict cytomegalovirus infection status. In addition to the first cohort of 650 to 800 subjects, a separate validation cohort of under 150 different subjects was used. Overall study results and their limits: In both the original and validation cohorts, the classifier was reported to diagnose cytomegalovirus status with high specificity and sensitivity. The authors suggested that the approach could potentially be extended to other disease states and immunological phenotypes. Of the cluster scores, approximately 95% were above 0 in a later analysis, which found that TCRs clustered in the first cohort also tended to co-occur in the 95 to 150 validation repertoires. Most TCR sequences were observed very rarely across donors, whereas some public TCRs were present in many individuals. The study listed 150 to 200 TCR beta chains as associated with cytomegalovirus. In vitro tests confirmed that a few of the cytomegalovirus-associated TCR beta chains recognize cytomegalovirus antigens. A later analysis lacked HLA typing for the validation cohort, so it scored co-occurrence in that cohort across all 110 or so repertoires.

Library prep was done by the immunoSEQ multiplex PCR assay. Processing in the source paper ran as follows. A statistical classification framework was built for diagnosing cytomegalovirus status from the catalog of TCR beta chain sequences. In its TCRdb copy, this immuneACCESS table keeps in-frame sequences only and misses some clones. Where compared with another copy, unresolved V genes explain less than half of these, and the others have no known cause. For V, J and clone size, that table is used; D and trimming come from the DNA. The sample records more than 60,000 clones, 95% to 97% of which are singletons. The ten largest make up around 1.5% of the sample. With regard to this clone: Its specific antigen is unknown. No much larger clone is present one base from it, and per-base qualities are unavailable.

Separate from the roughly 650-subject first cohort, the validation cohort of about 120 subjects was the group to which the donors belonged. Source material: PBMCs. The source of this sequence is a woman aged 18-29 years in good health and CMV-seropositive.

The DNA sequence is TGTGCCAGCAGTTTTGTTAGGGGGGGAAAACTGTTTTTT. It translates to CASSFVRGGKLFF. The chain joins TRBV27 to TRBJ1-4; perhaps TRBD1 is the D gene, with 6 bases matching. The CDR3, from cysteine to phenylalanine, totals 13 residues. Only the CDR3 DNA stays, 39 bases, in frame from base 1. The CDR1 and CDR2 encoded by the germline V gene (reference sequence) are MNHEY and SMNVEV. Trimming takes 3 bases from V and 10 bases from J, and the germline ends sit 12 bases apart.